Each of the 11 T cell receptor beta chains below was sequenced from the same sample in a study of blood T cell repertoires in COVID-19. TCRdb's table, derived via immunoSEQ multiplex PCR, lists solely in-frame clones and lacks some. The sample has some 250,000 clones, around four fifths seen once. The specimen sequenced was peripheral blood. All receptors come from a man between 40 and 49 years old with active or convalescent COVID-19.

The chain uses TRBV29-1 and TRBJ1-1, with TRBD1 as a possible D gene (5 bases). Trimming removed 5 bases from V and 1 base from J, with 11 bases in between. The CDR3 length is 13 residues. The germline gives CDR1 SQVTM, CDR2 ANQGSEA. DNA of the CDR3: TGCAGCGTTTCCAACACAGGGAACACTGAAGCTTTCTTT. Residues: CSVSNTGNTEAFF.

The chain has TRBV4-2 and TRBJ2-1, with D perhaps TRBD2 (6 bases). CDR3 size: 12 residues. Germline-derived CDR1 and CDR2 are LGHNA and YNFKEQ. V lost 1 base to trimming and J lost 14 bases, with 12 bases between them. In DNA, the CDR3 is TGTGCCAGCAGCCAAGGGACCGGGAGTGAGTTCTTC. Its protein is CASSQGTGSEFF.

Details on this clone: The sample holds other DNA sequences that translate to the same CDR3. V gene TRBV20-1 combines with J gene TRBJ2-5; unclear D gene. CDR1 is DFQATT and CDR2 is SNEGSKA in the germline V gene (reference sequence). Trimming cost V 5 bases and J 5 bases, with 9 bases left between them. The length of the CDR3 is 11 residues. The CDR3 here is CSAPRGETQYF. The CDR3 DNA reads as TGCAGTGCTCCAAGAGGCGAGACCCAGTACTTC.

The rearrangement joins TRBV25-1 to TRBJ1-4; D is ambiguous. Between the trimmed V and J ends, which lost 4 bases and 0 bases, there was a span of 12 bases. Germline V gives CDR1 MGHDK, CDR2 SYGVNS. The length of the CDR3 is 16 residues. The CDR3 loop is CASSGRAGSTNEKLFF. CDR3 DNA: TGTGCCAGCAGTGGACGTGCGGGATCAACTAATGAAAAACTGTTTTTT.

This clone was seen once. The V call is TRBV11-2, the J call TRBJ1-1; D is unclear. In germline, CDR1 is SGHAT, CDR2 FQNNGV. V was clipped by 1 base and J by 4 bases, with 10 bases between them. The CDR3 length is 14 residues. The CDR3 sequence is CASSLGFWPTEAFF. DNA of the CDR3: TGTGCCAGCAGCTTAGGTTTTTGGCCCACTGAAGCTTTCTTT.

This clone has only a few counts. This rearrangement joins TRBV18 to TRBJ1-1; TRBD1 matches 10 bases. The J segment lost 12 bases and the V segment lost 2 bases, leaving 6 bases of the junction unmatched. The CDR3 has 13 amino acids. Germline CDR1 is KGHSH and CDR2 is LQKENI. The CDR3 protein is CASSPLTGGESFF. In DNA form, the CDR3 reads TGTGCCAGCTCACCATTGACAGGGGGCGAGTCTTTCTTT.

The rearrangement links TRBV6-5 to TRBJ1-1, with D perhaps matching TRBD1 (6 bases). Trimming removed 2 bases at V and 7 bases at J, with 14 bases between. The CDR3 has 14 residues. The germline CDR1 and CDR2 sequences are MNHEY and SVGAGI. The CDR3 nucleotides are TGTGCCAGCAGTTACGGGGGCTTTGGCTTTGAAGCTTTCTTT. This translates into CASSYGGFGFEAFF.

This chain joins TRBV5-1 and TRBJ2-3; D gene ambiguous. Trimming took off 1 base at V and 1 base at J, with 7 bases between the two ends. The CDR3 spans 14 residues. Germline V CDR1 and CDR2: SGHRS, YFSETQ. The chain's CDR3 is CASSLSQGTDTQYF. CDR3 nucleotides: TGCGCCAGCAGCTTGAGCCAGGGCACAGATACGCAGTATTTT.

V and J are TRBV7-9 and TRBJ2-1; 8 positions match TRBD2. The ends lost 2 bases at V and 4 bases at J; junction bases unmatched: 7. CDR3 length: 16 amino acids. The germline gives CDR1 SEHNR, CDR2 FQNEAQ (reference sequence). CDR3 in amino acids: CASSLNTLAGYNEQFF. In DNA form, the CDR3 reads TGTGCCAGCAGCTTAAATACTCTAGCGGGTTACAATGAGCAGTTCTTC.

V is TRBV4-3 and J is TRBJ2-5, with TRBD2 matching over 14 bases. Germline trimming cut 2 bases from V and 4 bases from J; bases unmatched to any gene: 9. The CDR3 extends over 18 amino acids. Germline V CDR1 and CDR2: LGHNA, YSLEER. CDR3: CASSQFPGLAGEGETQYF. The CDR3 region has the DNA TGCGCCAGCAGCCAATTCCCGGGACTAGCGGGGGAGGGAGAGACCCAGTACTTC.

In its sample, this clone was seen a few times. The gene calls are TRBV6-5 and TRBJ1-1; a weak D match, TRBD1 (6 bases). The CDR3 length is 13 residues. CDR1 is MNHEY and CDR2 is SVGAGI in the germline V gene. Trimming stripped 7 bases from V and 1 base from J, with 10 bases between. The CDR3 sequence is CASTKDRNTEAFF. The DNA for the CDR3 is TGTGCCAGCACCAAGGACAGGAACACTGAAGCTTTCTTT.